This TCR beta chain appears in the sequencing data of a study of response to subunit inactivated influenza vaccine. This clonotype was seen a few times. Its antigen is currently unknown. V was pared by 10 bases and J by 2 bases, with 13 bases between. This CDR3 spans 13 amino acids. Germline CDR1 and CDR2: ENHRY and SYGVKD. Study results and limitations: The authors offered the suggestion that each seasonal influenza vaccination recruits few new T cells.

TCRdb processed the RT-PCR reads anew with MiXCR; each CDR3 protein has one entry. Of around 790,000 distinct CDR3 sequences listed, over 20% are singletons. The chain joins TRBV10-3 to TRBJ2-3, with D tentatively TRBD1 or TRBD2 (5 bases each). This sample comprised PBMCs from blood, obtained around 5 days after vaccination. The source of this sequence is a man aged 45 to 65 who received an inactivated influenza vaccine. CDR3 residues: CATTGTDTDTQYF. CDR3 nucleotides: TGTGCCACTACCGGGACCGACACAGATACGCAGTATTTT.